The sequence of this T cell receptor beta chain was determined in a study of T cell changes during pregnancy in multiple sclerosis. The CDR3 is made up of 16 amino acids. Germline CDR1 reads ENHRY; CDR2 reads SYGVKD. Deletions cut 0 bases from V and 7 bases from J, with 18 bases between. This table comes from immunoSEQ multiplex PCR, and its TCRdb copy is limited to in-frame clones, with some not included. The sample lists nearly 45,000 clones, about 96% seen once, with about 1% in the top ten. The specimen comprised peripheral blood, sampled in the second trimester of pregnancy. This chain joins TRBV10-3 and TRBJ1-1; D remains ambiguous. The receptor's source is a female donor with multiple sclerosis, enrolled in a pregnancy study. The CDR3 DNA follows: TGTGCCATCAGTGAGTCTGCTATGCGGAGAACAAATGAAGCTTTCTTT. Translating gives CAISESAMRRTNEAFF.